Below, 26 T cell receptor beta chains from the same sample are listed, as sequenced in a study of CD8 T cells in ankylosing spondylitis. MiXCR, applied by TCRdb to the 5' RACE reads, yields one record per CDR3 protein. The table has around 480,000 distinct CDR3 sequences, about a sixth seen once. Study conclusions and caveats: A TCR beta motif of about eight highly homologous variants appeared characteristic of ankylosing spondylitis blood.

Antigen specificity for these receptors is unknown. Sequences were obtained from blood, either unsorted or a sorted T cell fraction (not recorded which). The receptor set was obtained from a male donor with ankylosing spondylitis.

Only a few counts were recorded for this clonotype. The chain couples TRBV3-1 to TRBJ2-1; possibly TRBD1 for D (6 bases). The germline gives CDR1 LGHDT, CDR2 YNNKEL (reference sequence). This CDR3 region has 13 residues. V gave up 3 bases and J gave up 7 bases, with 10 bases separating them. DNA of the CDR3: TGTGCCAGCAGCCACTTAGGGGGAAATGAGCAGTTCTTC. Its protein is CASSHLGGNEQFF.

CDR3 coding DNA: TGTGCCAGCAGCTTGGACGGATTCTCTAGTGGCTACACCTTC. Protein: CASSLDGFSSGYTF. This chain joins TRBV5-6 and TRBJ1-2, with no clear D. The germline V gene encodes CDR1 SGHDT and CDR2 YYEEEE. The germline V and J ends were trimmed by 0 bases and 7 bases, with 13 bases remaining between them. The CDR3 is 14 residues long.

A few counts support this clonotype. The chain combines TRBV20-1 with TRBJ2-5; D may be TRBD2 (6 bases). The CDR3 has 13 residues. Germline V gene data show CDR1 as DFQATT and CDR2 as SNEGSKA (reference sequence). V lost 4 bases to trimming and J lost 4 bases, with 13 bases between them. The CDR3 here is CSATTSRAETQYF. The CDR3 nucleotides read TGCAGTGCTACCACTAGCCGCGCAGAGACCCAGTACTTC.

This clonotype was observed many times. CDR3 amino acids: CSVDGLVGLDTQYF. CDR3 DNA sequence: TGCAGCGTAGACGGACTAGTTGGGCTAGATACGCAGTATTTT. The chain employs TRBV29-1 and TRBJ2-3; 7 bases are shared with TRBD2. With V trimmed by 6 bases and J by 5 bases, 11 bases remained unmatched. The CDR3 runs to 14 residues. CDR1 is SQVTM, CDR2 ANQGSEA, per germline.

This clonotype was detected only a few times. This rearrangement joins TRBV20-1 to TRBJ2-3, with a tentative D call TRBD1 (6 bases). The length of the CDR3 is 14 residues. Germline V gene lookup returns CDR1 DFQATT and CDR2 SNEGSKA (reference sequence). V was shortened by 5 bases and J by 5 bases, with 17 bases between the two germline ends. The chain's CDR3 is CSAWWGRDIDTQYF. CDR3 sequence (DNA): TGCAGTGCTTGGTGGGGCAGGGACATAGATACGCAGTATTTT.

The chain is built from TRBV6-1 and TRBJ2-3, with a possible D match to TRBD1 (6 bases). The V gene lost 6 bases and the J gene lost 2 bases, with 15 bases spanning the gap. There are 15 residues in the CDR3. CDR1 is MNHNS and CDR2 is SASEGT in the germline V gene. CDR3 sequence: CASRPTDRNTDTQYF. DNA of the CDR3: TGTGCCAGCAGACCCACCGACAGGAACACAGATACGCAGTATTTT.

The chain links TRBV7-2 to TRBJ2-1; D call uncertain. Germline CDR1 reads SGHTA; CDR2 reads FQGNSA. CDR3 length: 16 amino acids. V was trimmed by 5 bases and J by 0 bases, leaving 14 bases between them. CDR3 nucleotides: TGTGCCAGCAGCCTGAGCGAACCCCGCTCCTACAATGAGCAGTTCTTC. This encodes CASSLSEPRSYNEQFF. Supplemented by reference TRBV7-2 and TRBJ2-1, the full variable domain reads GAGVSQSPSNKVTEKGKDVELRCDPISGHTALYWYRQSLGQGLEFLIYFQGNSAPDKSGLPSDRFSAERTGGSVSTLTIQRTQQEDSAVYLCASSLSEPRSYNEQFFGPGTRLTVL.

In this sample, this clonotype turned up many times. The CDR3 protein is CASQLAGAFDEQFF. The CDR3 nucleotides read TGTGCCAGCCAACTAGCGGGAGCCTTTGATGAGCAGTTCTTC. The J gene is TRBJ2-1, the V gene TRBV12-3 or TRBV12-4, with 11 bases matching TRBD2. V gave up 8 bases and J gave up 8 bases; unmatched junction bases: 8. CDR3 size: 14 residues.

The rearrangement links TRBV24-1 to TRBJ2-3, with 7 bases fitting TRBD1. The CDR3 has 16 residues. Germline V CDR1 and CDR2: KGHDR, SFDVKD. With 4 bases clipped from V and 3 bases from J, the junction kept 9 bases outside the gene matches. CDR3 nucleotides: TGTGCCACCAGTGACTCCTCGACAGGGAATACAGATACGCAGTATTTT. Encoded protein: CATSDSSTGNTDTQYF.

The V gene is TRBV6-1, the J gene TRBJ2-7; D gene uncertain. The CDR3 extends over 14 amino acids. Per germline, CDR1 MNHNS and CDR2 SASEGT. V shed 5 bases and J shed 3 bases, with 14 bases lying between them. CDR3 in DNA: TGTGCCAGCAGTCTCCAGACCTATTACTACGAGCAGTACTTC. Its protein product is CASSLQTYYYEQYF.

This clonotype showed up just a few times. J is TRBJ1-2 and V is TRBV30; possible D gene TRBD1, 5 bases. Germline V gives CDR1 GTSNPN, CDR2 SVGIG (reference sequence). Deletions cut 7 bases from V and 4 bases from J, with 13 bases between. The CDR3 is 12 amino acids. The CDR3 reads CASSRDGYGYTF. CDR3 coding DNA: TGTGCCTCCTCGAGGGACGGCTATGGCTACACCTTC.

This rearrangement joins TRBV29-1 to TRBJ1-1; 7 bases agree with TRBD1. Germline V gene lookup returns CDR1 SQVTM and CDR2 ANQGSEA. With V trimmed by 3 bases and J by 5 bases, 3 bases remained unmatched. The CDR3 runs to 12 residues. CDR3 sequence reads: CSVEGQRTEAFF. In DNA form, the CDR3 reads TGCAGCGTTGAGGGACAGAGGACTGAAGCTTTCTTT.

This chain connects TRBV12-3 or TRBV12-4 to TRBJ1-5; D is uncertain. Trimming removed 2 bases from V and 5 bases from J, with 4 bases in between. The CDR3 is made up of 12 amino acids. The CDR3 protein is CASSLMDQPQHF. The CDR3 DNA reads TGTGCCAGCAGTTTAATGGATCAGCCCCAGCATTTT.

There are many counts of this clonotype. This chain joins TRBV7-9 and TRBJ2-7; 9 nucleotides match TRBD2. This CDR3 comprises 16 residues. Trimming cost V 5 bases and J 4 bases; bases outside gene matches: 12. Germline CDR1 reads SEHNR; CDR2 reads FQNEAQ (reference sequence). The CDR3 reads CASSTRGSGRLYEQYF. CDR3 in DNA: TGTGCCAGCAGCACCCGGGGTAGCGGGAGATTGTACGAGCAGTACTTC.

This clonotype showed up just a few times. The gene calls are TRBV20-1 and TRBJ1-1; tentatively, D is TRBD1 (5 bases). Trimming took 0 bases from V and 4 from J, leaving 12 bases between them. Germline CDR1 DFQATT, CDR2 SNEGSKA (reference sequence). The CDR3 is 14 amino acids. The DNA of the CDR3 is TGCAGTGCTAGAGATTTATCGGGGACCACTGAAGCTTTCTTT. This gives the protein CSARDLSGTTEAFF.

The V call is TRBV5-1, the J call TRBJ2-7; 11 nucleotides match TRBD2. Germline assignment: CDR1 SGHRS and CDR2 YFSETQ. With V trimmed by 5 bases and J by 2 bases, 12 bases remained unmatched. The CDR3 sequence is 17 residues long. The CDR3, as DNA: TGCGCCAGCAGTAGGGAGGGCACTAGCGGGAGAACCTACGAGCAGTACTTC. Its protein is CASSREGTSGRTYEQYF.

The V call is TRBV28, the J call TRBJ2-2; TRBD1 aligns across 7 bases. Per the germline V gene, CDR1 is MDHEN and CDR2 is SYDVKM. J lost 16 bases, V lost 11 bases, and 19 bases had no gene match. The CDR3 is 13 residues long. CDR3 residues: CACNSGQRAKAFF. In DNA, the CDR3 is TGTGCCTGCAACTCGGGACAGAGGGCGAAGGCGTTTTTT.

The chain is built from TRBV15 and TRBJ2-7; D might be TRBD1 (5 bases). V was shortened by 0 bases and J by 6 bases, with 6 bases between the two germline ends. Germline CDR1 LNHNV, CDR2 YYDKDF (reference sequence). The CDR3 spans 12 residues. For the CDR3, the DNA is TGTGCCACCAGCAGAGAGGGGCTCGAGCAGTACTTC. Its protein is CATSREGLEQYF.

The chain combines TRBV2 with TRBJ2-5; 7 bases align to TRBD2. Germline-derived CDR1 and CDR2 are SNHLY and FYNNEI. This CDR3 has 16 residues. J was trimmed by 2 bases and V by 4 bases; bases with no gene match: 10. The CDR3 DNA sequence: TGTGCCAGCAGTGTCGGACTAGGATTGGGGCAAGAGACCCAGTACTTC. It is translated as CASSVGLGLGQETQYF.

This clonotype has just a few counts. The V gene is TRBV9, the J gene TRBJ2-7, with D possibly being TRBD2 (6 bases). Germline CDR1 reads SGDLS; CDR2 reads YYNGEE. Trimming cost V 3 bases and J 3 bases, with 7 bases left between them. The CDR3 is made up of 12 amino acids. CDR3 residues: CASSEGGYEQYF. CDR3 DNA: TGTGCCAGCAGCGAGGGAGGCTACGAGCAGTACTTC.

The CDR3 nucleotides are TGTGCCAGCAGCTTACGGACAGGGGGGCCAGAGACCCAGTACTTC. It is translated as CASSLRTGGPETQYF. The J gene is TRBJ2-5, the V gene TRBV11-2; TRBD1 aligns across 10 bases. Germline trimming cut 2 bases from V and 4 bases from J; bases unmatched to any gene: 4. This CDR3 is 15 amino acids long. Looked up from germline, CDR1 is SGHAT and CDR2 is FQNNGV. The variable domain in full, completed from reference TRBV11-2 and TRBJ2-5, reads EAGVAQSPRYKIIEKRQSVAFWCNPISGHATLYWYQQILGQGPKLLIQFQNNGVVDDSQLPKDRFSAERLKGVDSTLKIQPAKLEDSAVYLCASSLRTGGPETQYFGPGTRLLVL.

The CDR3 region is CASSSTGVGTDTQYF. The CDR3 region has the DNA TGCGCCAGCAGCTCCACAGGGGTTGGCACAGATACGCAGTATTTT. The V call is TRBV5-1, the J call TRBJ2-3, with 7 bases that match TRBD1. The germline CDR1 and CDR2 sequences are SGHRS and YFSETQ. V trimming: 3 bases; J trimming: 1 base; junction bases outside the gene matches: 5. The CDR3 sequence is 15 residues long.

The V and J genes are TRBV3-1 and TRBJ1-2; no clear D. The V end lost 0 bases, the J end lost 3 bases, and 11 bases lay between the germline ends. CDR1 and CDR2 (germline): LGHDT, YNNKEL (reference sequence). The CDR3 has 15 residues. In nucleotides, the CDR3 is TGTGCCAGCAGCCAAGACGGCTCGGCCTACTATGGCTACACCTTC. Translating it yields CASSQDGSAYYGYTF.

This clonotype was seen a few times. This rearrangement joins TRBV5-6 to TRBJ1-5, with a tentative D call TRBD1 (5 bases). The CDR3 length is 16 residues. The V and J ends lost 0 bases and 3 bases respectively, with 13 bases between them. Germline CDR1 reads SGHDT; CDR2 reads YYEEEE. The CDR3 region is CASSLGTPRLNQPQHF. In DNA form, the CDR3 reads TGTGCCAGCAGCTTGGGGACACCGCGCCTCAATCAGCCCCAGCATTTT.

V gene TRBV6-5 combines with J gene TRBJ1-4; the D is unclear. Germline V gene lookup returns CDR1 MNHEY and CDR2 SVGAGI. V lost 2 bases and J 5 bases, leaving 18 bases between the germline ends. The length of the CDR3 is 17 residues. The CDR3 region is CASSYASRGKKNEKLFF. Written as DNA, the CDR3 is TGTGCCAGCAGTTACGCCTCCCGGGGAAAAAAGAATGAAAAACTGTTTTTT.

This clonotype was picked up a small number of times. CDR3 protein: CSARGTRQGESNQPQHF. DNA of the CDR3: TGCAGTGCTAGAGGAACCAGACAGGGGGAAAGCAATCAGCCCCAGCATTTT. This chain links TRBV20-1 with TRBJ1-5; TRBD1 matches at 9 bases. Per germline, CDR1 DFQATT and CDR2 SNEGSKA (reference sequence). Trimming removed 1 base from V and 1 base from J; junction bases left unmatched: 8. CDR3 size: 17 residues.